The subject of this entry is one T cell receptor beta chain. The CDR3 sequence is 13 residues long. V lost 5 bases and J lost 3; bases outside the gene matches: 0. In germline, CDR1 is GTSNPN, CDR2 SVGIG (reference sequence). The data stem from a study of blood T cell repertoires in COVID-19. The overall study: T cells, B-cell-depleted T cells, or PBMCs supplied cDNA or gDNA.

In the study's own analysis: Amplification with reference gene primers provided the estimates of nucleated cell counts. Produced via immunoSEQ multiplex PCR; TCRdb's table is partial and in-frame only. D and trimming were read from the DNA, whereas the V and J calls and clone size are those reported in that table. The table lists some 700,000 clones, approximately 90% of them singletons. The receptor was isolated from a woman aged 18-29 years with acute or convalescent COVID-19. The chain recombines TRBV30 with TRBJ2-3, with 12 bases fitting TRBD2. The sequenced material came from peripheral blood. Here the CDR3 DNA reads TGTGCCTGGGGGACTAGCGGGACAGATACGCAGTATTTT. It translates to CAWGTSGTDTQYF.